The 7 T cell receptor beta chains listed next were all sequenced from one sample in a study of cytomegalovirus exposure and HLA in healthy donors. PCR involved 60 Vbeta and 13 Jbeta primers. TCRdb's table, derived via immunoSEQ multiplex PCR, lists solely in-frame clones and lacks some. The sample's table shows about 100,000 clones. The sequencing input was PBMCs. The receptors were gathered from a girl aged 5 to 17 in good health and CMV-seropositive.

The gene calls are TRBV5-6 and TRBJ2-7; 7 bases match TRBD1. Looked up from germline, CDR1 is SGHDT and CDR2 is YYEEEE. V shed 4 bases, J shed 2 bases, and the junction held 6 bases outside the gene matches. This CDR3 is 14 amino acids long. CDR3 amino acids: CASSRAGTAYEQYV. The CDR3 bases are TGTGCCAGCAGCAGAGCCGGGACAGCCTACGAGCAGTACGTC.

The V and J genes are TRBV5-1 and TRBJ2-7; no firm D call. V gave up 1 base and J gave up 0 bases, with 11 bases separating them. There are 15 residues in the CDR3. Germline V gene data show CDR1 as SGHRS and CDR2 as YFSETQ. CDR3 bases: TGCGCCAGCAGCTTGAATCCAGGAAGCTCCTACGAGCAGTACTTC. This gives the protein CASSLNPGSSYEQYF. Full variable domain (outside the CDR3, taken from reference TRBV5-1 and TRBJ2-7): KAGVTQTPRYLIKTRGQQVTLSCSPISGHRSVSWYQQTPGQGLQFLFEYFSETQRNKGNFPGRFSGRQFSNSRSEMNVSTLELGDSALYLCASSLNPGSSYEQYFGPGTRLTVT.

The V call is TRBV9, the J call TRBJ1-2; no reliable D call. The V gene lost 0 bases and the J gene lost 2 bases, with 8 bases spanning the gap. The CDR3 sequence is 14 residues long. Germline values: CDR1 SGDLS, CDR2 YYNGEE. CDR3 sequence reads: CASSVASANYGYTF. In nucleotides, the CDR3 is TGTGCCAGCAGCGTAGCGTCCGCGAACTATGGCTACACCTTC. Variable domain in full (rest from reference TRBV9 and TRBJ1-2): DSGVTQTPKHLITATGQRVTLRCSPRSGDLSVYWYQQSLDQGLQFLIQYYNGEERAKGNILERFSAQQFPDLHSELNLSSLELGDSALYFCASSVASANYGYTFGSGTRLTVV.

The chain uses TRBV28 and TRBJ1-5, with 10 bases fitting TRBD1. The CDR3 is made up of 16 amino acids. Germline lookup yields CDR1 MDHEN and CDR2 SYDVKM. V lost 7 bases to trimming and J lost 4 bases; unmatched junction nucleotides: 10. DNA for the CDR3: TGTGCCAGCAATACCTCTCCGGGACAGGGGAATCAGCCCCAGCATTTT. Translation: CASNTSPGQGNQPQHF.

V is TRBV19 and J is TRBJ1-2; D is unclear. The CDR3 has 12 amino acids. The ends were cut back, 4 bases at V and 4 bases at J, with 7 bases in the middle. Germline-derived CDR1 and CDR2 are LNHDA and SQIVND (reference sequence). The CDR3 reads CASSTEPYGYTF. CDR3 sequence (DNA): TGTGCCAGTAGTACGGAGCCCTATGGCTACACCTTC.

For the CDR3, the DNA is TGTGCCAGTAGTATTCAGACCGGACAGGGAGGCTATGGCTACACCTTC. This translates into CASSIQTGQGGYGYTF. The chain combines TRBV19 with TRBJ1-2; 8 nucleotides line up with TRBD1. With V trimmed by 3 bases and J by 4 bases, 10 bases remained unmatched. The CDR3 totals 16 residues. Germline-derived CDR1 and CDR2 are LNHDA and SQIVND (reference sequence).

The V and J genes are TRBV2 and TRBJ2-3; TRBD2 matches at 7 bases. Germline values: CDR1 SNHLY, CDR2 FYNNEI. The CDR3 length is 14 residues. Germline trimming cut 8 bases from V and 1 base from J; bases unmatched to any gene: 6. CDR3 in amino acids: CASGGGGGTDTQYF. CDR3 nucleotides: TGTGCCAGCGGGGGTGGGGGGGGCACAGATACGCAGTATTTT.